A single sample is the source of the 19 T cell receptor beta chains below, sequenced in a study of blood T cell repertoires in COVID-19. The data were produced by immunoSEQ multiplex PCR, yet TCRdb's version contains in-frame clones alone and is incomplete. The table lists over 150,000 clones, approximately 80% of them singletons. The sample comprised peripheral blood. These receptor sequences come from a woman in her sixties with acute or convalescent COVID-19.

The chain carries TRBV10-2 and TRBJ1-1; TRBD1 agrees at 8 bases. This CDR3 contains 14 residues. Germline V gives CDR1 WSHSY, CDR2 SAAADI. J gave up 3 bases and V 7 bases, and 7 bases lay outside the gene matches. The CDR3 reads CASNRQGTDTEAFF. The DNA of the CDR3 is TGCGCCAGCAACCGACAGGGGACCGACACTGAAGCTTTCTTT.

This clone was found once. This rearrangement joins TRBV27 to TRBJ2-5, with no clear D. Trimming took off 5 bases at V and 3 bases at J, with 10 bases between the two ends. The CDR3 length is 13 residues. Germline CDR1 is MNHEY and CDR2 is SMNVEV (reference sequence). CDR3 region: CASSPRVEETQYF. Written as DNA, the CDR3 is TGTGCCAGCAGTCCCCGTGTAGAAGAGACCCAGTACTTC.

The V gene is TRBV10-1, the J gene TRBJ2-4, with 8 bases aligning to TRBD1. The CDR3 extends over 14 amino acids. The germline CDR1 and CDR2 sequences are WNHNN and SYGVQD (reference sequence). V gave up 4 bases and J gave up 5 bases; unmatched junction bases: 4. The CDR3 is CASSGRGRQNIQYF. CDR3 nucleotides: TGCGCCAGCAGTGGCAGGGGGCGGCAAAACATTCAGTACTTC.

The V and J genes are TRBV7-3 and TRBJ2-2, with D unresolved. The germline V and J ends were trimmed by 8 bases and 1 base, with 11 bases remaining between them. CDR1 and CDR2 (germline): SGHTA, FQGTGA. The CDR3 spans 14 residues. CDR3 region: CASRRPGNTGELFF. In DNA form, the CDR3 reads TGTGCCAGCCGCCGGCCAGGGAACACCGGGGAGCTGTTTTTT. Looking up the rest from reference TRBV7-3 and TRBJ2-2 gives the full variable domain: GAGVSQTPSNKVTEKGKYVELRCDPISGHTALYWYRQSLGQGPEFLIYFQGTGAADDSGLPNDRFFAVRPEGSVSTLKIQRTERGDSAVYLCASRRPGNTGELFFGEGSRLTVL.

This rearrangement joins TRBV10-3 to TRBJ1-1, with D possibly TRBD1 on 5 matching bases. Germline V gene sequence: CDR1 ENHRY, CDR2 SYGVKD. Trimming pared 2 bases from V and 4 bases from J, leaving 14 bases between. This CDR3 comprises 15 residues. CDR3 in amino acids: CAISEPLEGSTEAFF. The CDR3 coding sequence is TGTGCCATCAGTGAGCCGTTGGAGGGGAGCACTGAAGCTTTCTTT.

The V gene is TRBV7-3, the J gene TRBJ2-3; 13 nucleotides agree with TRBD2. The length of the CDR3 is 16 residues. J lost 3 bases, V lost 4 bases, and 4 bases had no gene match. CDR1 SGHTA and CDR2 FQGTGA come from the germline V gene. This chain's CDR3 is CASSSQTSGGTDTQYF. The CDR3 coding sequence is TGTGCCAGCAGCTCCCAGACTAGCGGGGGGACAGATACGCAGTATTTT.

The chain recombines TRBV6-5 with TRBJ1-3; 8 bases match TRBD1. Per germline, CDR1 MNHEY and CDR2 SVGAGI. Germline trimming cut 8 bases from V and 4 bases from J; bases unmatched to any gene: 10. The CDR3 loop spans 15 amino acids. This CDR3 reads CASLPDRGTGNTIYF. As DNA, the CDR3 is TGTGCCAGCCTACCTGACAGGGGAACGGGAAACACCATATATTTT.

This clone was counted only a few times. This chain uses TRBV27 with TRBJ1-1, with no clear D. The V end lost 3 bases, the J end lost 3 bases, and 8 bases lay between the germline ends. Germline lookup yields CDR1 MNHEY and CDR2 SMNVEV (reference sequence). This CDR3 is built from 13 residues. This chain's CDR3 is CASSFTWYTEAFF. DNA for the CDR3: TGTGCCAGCAGTTTTACTTGGTACACTGAAGCTTTCTTT.

The chain is built from TRBV9 and TRBJ2-3, with TRBD2 matching over 9 bases. The CDR3 has 16 residues. Per the germline V gene, CDR1 is SGDLS and CDR2 is YYNGEE. The V segment lost 0 bases and the J segment 5 bases; nucleotides outside the gene matches: 7. CDR3 protein: CASSVGLAGSKDTQYF. In nucleotides, the CDR3 is TGTGCCAGCAGCGTAGGGCTAGCGGGGTCTAAAGATACGCAGTATTTT.

The gene calls are TRBV6-2 or TRBV6-3 and TRBJ1-2, with TRBD1 matching over 7 bases. Trimming cost V 5 bases and J 4 bases; bases outside gene matches: 10. The CDR3 has 15 residues. Germline-derived CDR1 and CDR2 are MNHEY and SVGEGT. CDR3 bases: TGTGCCAGCAGTATTCGAGGGACAGCCATCTATGGCTACACCTTC. Translated: CASSIRGTAIYGYTF.

The rearrangement links TRBV29-1 to TRBJ1-2; 8 bases match TRBD1. Losses at the gene ends were 4 bases for V and 4 bases for J; bases not matched to a gene: 8. Looked up from germline, CDR1 is SQVTM and CDR2 is ANQGSEA. This CDR3 has 14 amino acids. The CDR3 loop is CSVGKQGGIYGYTF. In DNA form, the CDR3 reads TGCAGCGTTGGGAAACAGGGGGGAATCTATGGCTACACCTTC.

This clone appeared a single time. The chain has TRBV27 and TRBJ1-4, with 7 bases fitting TRBD1. The trim removed 6 bases at V and 7 bases at J, leaving 5 bases unmatched. CDR1 is MNHEY, CDR2 SMNVEV, per germline (reference sequence). CDR3 length: 13 residues. CDR3 DNA sequence: TGTGCCAGCAGGGGGACAGCTAGTGAAAAACTGTTTTTT. The encoded protein is CASRGTASEKLFF.

The rearrangement uses TRBV6-6 and TRBJ1-2, with unresolved D. The CDR3 extends over 11 amino acids. V was clipped by 0 bases and J by 7 bases, with 3 bases between them. Germline V gene sequence: CDR1 MNHNY, CDR2 SVGAGI (reference sequence). The CDR3 coding sequence is TGTGCCAGCAGTTACTCGAGTGGCTACACCTTC. This encodes CASSYSSGYTF.

The chain has TRBV30 and TRBJ1-6; D gene ambiguous. This CDR3 has 13 residues. V shed 6 bases and J shed 9 bases, with 15 bases lying between them. Per the germline V gene, CDR1 is GTSNPN and CDR2 is SVGIG (reference sequence). CDR3 DNA: TGTGCCTGCACAAGGAGCAATAGTTCACCCCTCCACTTT. Translation gives CACTRSNSSPLHF. The variable domain in full, completed from reference TRBV30 and TRBJ1-6, reads SQTIHQWPATLVQPVGSPLSLECTVEGTSNPNLYWYRQAAGRGLQLLFYSVGIGQISSEVPQNLSASRPQDRQFILSSKKLLLSDSGFYLCACTRSNSSPLHFGNGTRLTVT.

This rearrangement joins TRBV7-2 to TRBJ2-7; tentatively, D is TRBD2 (7 bases). This CDR3 has 14 amino acids. V was trimmed by 3 bases and J by 7 bases, leaving 16 bases between them. Germline CDR1 SGHTA, CDR2 FQGNSA. CDR3 DNA: TGTGCCAGCAGCTTGCGGGACTATAGGGGGGAGCAGTACTTC. Its translation is CASSLRDYRGEQYF.

This chain connects TRBV18 to TRBJ1-5; 9 nucleotides agree with TRBD1. CDR1 and CDR2 (germline): KGHSH, LQKENI. V lost 3 bases, J lost 7 bases, and 4 bases stayed unmatched. The CDR3 has 14 residues. The CDR3 region is CASSPGTGPQPQHF. The CDR3 DNA is TGTGCCAGCTCACCGGGGACAGGGCCCCAGCCCCAGCATTTT.

The rearrangement links TRBV7-8 to TRBJ2-5; 14 nucleotides match TRBD2. Germline V CDR1 and CDR2: SGHVS, FQNEAQ. The CDR3 runs to 17 residues. Trimming took 5 bases from V and 5 from J; bases not matched to a gene: 10. The chain's CDR3 is CASSHGLAGGLGETQYF. Here the CDR3 DNA reads TGTGCCAGCAGCCACGGACTAGCGGGGGGCTTGGGGGAGACCCAGTACTTC.

The CDR3 DNA reads as TGTGCCAGCTCACAGGGACAGGGGGGCGACGAGCAGTACTTC. Amino acid sequence: CASSQGQGGDEQYF. The chain is built from TRBV18 and TRBJ2-7, with 11 bases lining up with TRBD1. Germline values: CDR1 KGHSH, CDR2 LQKENI. V shed 4 bases and J 5 bases; nucleotides not matched to a gene: 4. The CDR3 consists of 14 residues.

This clone was recorded a few times. The rearrangement links TRBV6-5 to TRBJ2-1; 9 bases line up with TRBD1. The V segment lost 6 bases and the J segment 4 bases; nucleotides outside the gene matches: 4. CDR3 size: 14 residues. Germline assignment: CDR1 MNHEY and CDR2 SVGAGI. The CDR3 loop reads CASRGTGNYNEQFF. The CDR3 coding sequence is TGTGCCAGCAGAGGGACAGGGAATTACAATGAGCAGTTCTTC.